Below, one TCR beta chain is given with its context. One end of the junction fails to match germline, which may point to a read error. This specimen belongs to a study of CD8 T cells in Susac syndrome. RNA amounts of about 0.45 to 1 ug underwent reverse transcription with random hexamers. TCRdb ran MiXCR on the immunoSEQ multiplex PCR reads and lists one entry per CDR3 protein. The data contain a few hundred thousand distinct CDR3 sequences, roughly 85% of them seen just once; the ten biggest clones take up about 0.12%. The CDR3 contains 15 residues. The sample was CD8+ T cells from PBMCs. V and J are TRBV12-3 or TRBV12-4 and TRBJ2-1; 12 nucleotides align to TRBD2. This receptor was obtained from a human donor with multiple sclerosis. CDR3 in DNA: TGTGCCAGCAGTATGACTAGCGGGAGCTACAATGAGCAGCTCTTC. Encoded protein: CASSMTSGSYNEQLF.